The entry below gives a single T cell receptor beta chain sequence along with its context. Its antigen is not identified. In germline, CDR1 is GTSNPN, CDR2 SVGIG (reference sequence). The ends were cut back, 3 bases at V and 9 bases at J, with 14 bases in the middle. CDR3 length: 12 residues. Some clones are missing from TCRdb's copy, which holds only in-frame ones; the method was immunoSEQ multiplex PCR. The top ten hold approximately 30% of the sample, which has about 96,000 clones, approximately 87% seen once. This record belongs to a study of T cell responses to AZD1222 COVID-19 vaccine. Study-wide background: Samples with a second dose at about 4 or about 12 weeks were pooled together.

General study findings and limits: Spike-specific TCR breadth and depth went up after people got two AZD1222 doses.

Sample: peripheral blood, taken on day 0 of AZD1222 vaccination. The chain is built from TRBV30 and TRBJ1-2; D perhaps matches TRBD1 (5 bases). The receptor was isolated from an adult in good health. The CDR3 DNA reads TGTGCCTGGAGGGAGGGACCCGGGAGCTACACCTTC. Residues: CAWREGPGSYTF.